This T cell receptor (beta chain) was sequenced for a study of early T cells in non-severe SARS-CoV-2 infection. This clonotype turned up a few times. This CDR3 contains 15 residues. The V end was cut by 0 bases, the J end by 3 bases, with 10 bases between. Looked up from germline, CDR1 is SGHTA and CDR2 is FQGTGA. Via MiXCR, TCRdb re-called the 5' RACE reads, giving one row per CDR3 protein. Here the sample spans some 71,000 distinct CDR3 sequences, roughly an eighth being singletons. The receptor comes from an adult who was a healthcare worker with PCR-confirmed SARS-CoV-2 infection or an uninfected control (not recorded which). The sequenced sample consisted of whole blood. The V and J genes are TRBV7-3 and TRBJ2-3; tentative D call: TRBD1 (6 bases). CDR3 in amino acids: CASSLTGGRTDTQYF. As DNA, the CDR3 is TGTGCCAGCAGCTTAACAGGGGGTCGGACAGATACGCAGTATTTT.